This T cell receptor (beta chain) was documented in a study of T cell responses to AZD1222 COVID-19 vaccine. Study-level results: Rises in breadth and depth of Spike-specific TCRs came after two AZD1222 doses. Repertoire sampling occurred only after the peak T cell response.

Details on this clone: What it binds is not known.

Germline values: CDR1 SGHDN, CDR2 FVKESK. V lost 4 bases and J 8 bases, leaving 11 bases between the germline ends. The CDR3 is 13 amino acids. Repertoires were generated with immunoSEQ multiplex PCR, while TCRdb's copy carries only in-frame clones and drops some. Found here are around 120,000 clones, roughly 93% of them singletons; the top ten hold under 3.5%. The chain has TRBV14 and TRBJ2-2; D uncertain. Sequenced material: peripheral blood, taken on day 0 of AZD1222 vaccination. The receptor's source is an adult in good health. The CDR3 loop reads CASSPRLEGELFF. The CDR3 DNA reads TGTGCCAGCAGCCCCCGTTTGGAAGGGGAGCTGTTTTTT.